Included here is one TCR beta chain sequence, with context. The source of the sample is a study of shared T cell receptors in the human thymus. CDR3 size: 11 residues. V lost 2 bases and J lost 12, with 13 bases in between. Germline CDR1 reads GTSNPN; CDR2 reads SVGIG (reference sequence). Profiled with immunoSEQ multiplex PCR; TCRdb holds only in-frame clones, not every one. The sample lists hundreds of thousands of clones; about 89% were seen once. The same data also went into a second study, on human thymus T cells.

This TCR derives from a boy in the first two years of life with a congenital heart defect. The sample taken for sequencing was thymocytes. This sequence joins TRBV30 and TRBJ1-1; D not certain. The CDR3 reads CAWSLPGKPFF. The CDR3 DNA reads TGTGCCTGGAGTCTCCCGGGGAAACCTTTCTTT.